This is a list of T cell receptor beta chains from one sample in a study of CD8+CD57+ T cells in acquired aplastic anemia. TCRdb called the reads again in MiXCR, with one record for every CDR3 protein. The data hold roughly 280,000 distinct CDR3 sequences, with under 60% observed a single time. The sequencing input was sorted CD4+, CD8+, or CD8+CD57+ T cells (not recorded which) from PBMCs. The receptors stem from a human donor with aplastic anemia. The CDR3 runs from the conserved cysteine through the conserved F or W. A D gene is named only where the DNA matches it firmly. Not all rows give a size; the values are once, few, many and, for expanded clones, a class.

V	size	D	J	DNA	CDR3
TRBV12-3/TRBV12-4	-	-	TRBJ1-1	TGTGCCAGCAGTTTAGGCAGTACCAACACTGAAGCTTTCTTT	CASSLGSTNTEAFF
TRBV19	-	-	TRBJ1-6	TGTGCCACCTCCGGGGGGCTCGAACCCCTCCACTTT	CATSGGLEPLHF
TRBV6-6	many	TRBD2	TRBJ2-7	TGTGCCAGCACCGCAGCGGGGCGGGGGGGGGAGCAGTACTTC	CASTAAGRGGEQYF
TRBV10-3	-	-	TRBJ2-7	TGTGCCATCAGTCCGGTCGGCGGGGCCCAGAGCTACGAGCAGTACTTC	CAISPVGGAQSYEQYF
TRBV6-5	many	TRBD2	TRBJ2-3	TGTGCCAGCAGACGGGGGGGGCGCGATACGCAGTATTTT	CASRRGGRDTQYF
TRBV11-2	-	-	TRBJ1-1	TGTGCCAGCAGCTTAGAGTTCGGGATGAACACTGAAGCTTTCTTT	CASSLEFGMNTEAFF
TRBV29-1	many	-	TRBJ2-6	TGCAGCGTTCGGCGGCTGCTATCCTCTGGGGCCAACGTCCTGACTTTC	CSVRRLLSSGANVLTF
TRBV7-3	-	-	TRBJ2-7	TGTGCCAGCAGCTTAATGTCTCTCGGCAGTCGAGACGAGCAGTACTTC	CASSLMSLGSRDEQYF
TRBV5-5	-	-	TRBJ2-3	TGTGCCAGCAGCTTGGTAGGGACACTAGTAAACAATGAGCAGTATTTT	CASSLVGTLVNNEQYF
TRBV19	-	-	TRBJ2-7	TGTGCCAGTAGTATAGCCGAAGGGGCTGGGATTTACGAGCAGTACTTC	CASSIAEGAGIYEQYF
TRBV29-1	-	TRBD2	TRBJ2-7	TGCAGCGTACAGGGGACCACTAGCGGGAGTTCCTACGAGCAGTACTTC	CSVQGTTSGSSYEQYF
TRBV25-1	few	TRBD2	TRBJ2-3	TGTGCCAGCAGTGAAAAGCGGGGGGGCCTGATTAGCACAGATACGCAGTATTTT	CASSEKRGGLISTDTQYF
TRBV7-3	-	TRBD2	TRBJ2-6	TGTGCCAGCAGCTTAGGGCGGGGGGTCAACGTCCTGACTTTC	CASSLGRGVNVLTF
TRBV9	many	-	TRBJ1-2	TGTGCCAGCAGCGTAAACCCGAAGGGTGAGAACTATGGCTACACCTTC	CASSVNPKGENYGYTF
TRBV7-2	-	TRBD1	TRBJ2-7	TGTGCCAGCAGCCCACCTCGGGGACAGGGCACCCACGAGCAGTACTTC	CASSPPRGQGTHEQYF
TRBV20-1	-	-	TRBJ1-2	TGCAGTGCTAGAGTTGGTTCCTATGGCTACACCTTC	CSARVGSYGYTF
TRBV7-9	many	-	TRBJ1-3	TGTGCCAGCAGCTTCAGCAGCTCTGGAAACACCATATATTTT	CASSFSSSGNTIYF
TRBV15	-	-	TRBJ2-7	TGTGCCACCAGCGGCGCCGGGACTTTCCCAGATTCCTACGAGCAGTACTTC	CATSGAGTFPDSYEQYF
TRBV6-1	many	-	TRBJ2-3	TGTGCCAGCAGCGTCCCCCCCTCTCTGTCTCGTCATTTT	CASSVPPSLSRHF
TRBV4-2	many	-	TRBJ2-3	TGTGCCAGCAGCCAAGATTCCAGCACAGATACGCAGTATTTT	CASSQDSSTDTQYF
TRBV20-1	-	TRBD2	TRBJ2-7	TGCAGTGCCGTTCGTTCTAGCGGGAGTCACGAGCAGTACTTC	CSAVRSSGSHEQYF
TRBV3-1	many	TRBD1	TRBJ1-2	TGTGCCAGCAGCCAAATGGAGGGGGCGAGTTTTGGCTACACCTTC	CASSQMEGASFGYTF
TRBV20-1	few	TRBD2	TRBJ2-1	TGCAGTGCTACCGTCCAACTAGCGGGGGATTACAATGAGCAGTTCTTC	CSATVQLAGDYNEQFF